One sample yielded the 5 T cell receptor beta chains listed below, sequenced in a study of T cells in Graves' hyperthyroidism and ophthalmopathy (dated by TCRdb to 2018 to 2020). Libraries were built with multiplex PCR. The sequencing machine was an Illumina HiSeq 2000. The TCR beta CDR3 regions were amplified from the RNA transcripts. For the first round of RT-PCR on the TCR CDR3, the HTBI primer set was used together with the Qiagen OneStep RT-PCR kit. TCRdb trimmed public reads at Q25 via fastp, called clones via MiXCR and kept in-frame beta chains. Identical CDR3 protein sequences are pooled into one entry, listed with their most common genes and DNA. In all, the sample holds over 150,000 distinct CDR3 sequences, and around 16% of those were seen once. The top ten hold around 52% of the sample. The sample consisted of blood. The source is a woman between 50 and 59 years old with Graves' hyperthyroidism.

This clonotype was recorded at least ten times. The J gene is TRBJ2-4, the V gene TRBV7-2; 10 nucleotides agree with TRBD2. The CDR3 sequence is 15 residues long. J lost 9 bases, V lost 4 bases, and 9 bases had no gene match. Germline V gene lookup returns CDR1 SGHTA and CDR2 FQGNSA. The CDR3, as DNA: TGTGCCAGCAGCTCAGCGGGAGGGCAACATATCATTCAGTACTTC. It translates to CASSSAGGQHIIQYF.

This clonotype was detected ten times or more. This chain connects TRBV11-2 to TRBJ2-5, with 9 bases fitting TRBD2. V lost 5 bases, J lost 5 bases, and 9 bases stayed unmatched. The germline V gene has CDR1 SGHAT and CDR2 FQNNGV. This CDR3 region has 15 residues. The CDR3 region is CASSPAGGAGETQYF. For the CDR3, the DNA is TGTGCCAGCAGCCCCGCGGGGGGGGCCGGGGAGACCCAGTACTTC.

In the case of this clonotype: A much larger clone sits a single nucleotide away, making a read error possible. The chain joins TRBV4-1 to TRBJ2-7; a weak D match, TRBD1 (6 bases). The CDR3 is 14 amino acids. Per germline, CDR1 MGHRA and CDR2 YSYEKL. The CDR3 sequence: CTSSPSTGGLEQYF. CDR3 DNA: TGCACCAGCAGCCCTTCGACAGGCGGTCTCGAGCAGTACTTC.

This clonotype was picked up many times. The V call is TRBV6-2 or TRBV6-3, the J call TRBJ2-1; 13 positions agree with TRBD2. The CDR3 is made up of 17 amino acids. Per germline, CDR1 MNHEY and CDR2 SVGEGT. J was trimmed by 10 bases and V by 0 bases; bases with no gene match: 9. The CDR3 DNA is TGTGCCAGCAGTTACTCGATGGGACTAGCGGGATTGTGGGAGCAGTTCTTC. It codes for CASSYSMGLAGLWEQFF.

The V gene is TRBV11-2, the J gene TRBJ2-2; no firm D call. Germline V CDR1 and CDR2: SGHAT, FQNNGV. The CDR3 is 15 residues long. The V end was cut by 3 bases, the J end by 3 bases, with 11 bases between. The CDR3 is CASSFFGSDTGELFF. As DNA, the CDR3 is TGTGCCAGCAGCTTTTTTGGCAGCGACACCGGGGAGCTGTTTTTT.